This TCR beta chain appears in the sequencing data of a study of beta chain features in type 1 diabetes. As for the study in general: Age, gender and cell yields were alike across patients and healthy donors.

This CDR3 is 14 amino acids long. V was pared by 2 bases and J by 6 bases, with 6 bases of the junction left unmatched. Germline V CDR1 and CDR2: SGHRS, YFSETQ. A single heparinised draw of around 110 mL on average was taken per donor. CD4+ naive, central memory, regulatory and stem cell-like memory subsets were isolated by sorting on CD45RO/CCR7/CD25/CD127/CD95/CD27. Sorted populations all had greater than 95% purity. Expressed TCRB transcripts were sequenced after all isolated RNA was converted to cDNA. Clones were read by immunoSEQ multiplex PCR, and TCRdb kept only the in-frame ones, dropping some. Found here are approximately 100,000 clones, under 40% of them singletons; the top ten hold around 0.07%.

This TCR was sampled from a woman in her late teens or twenties in good health. Sequenced material: stem cell memory CD4+ T cells from blood. The chain couples TRBV5-1 to TRBJ1-2, with 8 bases aligning to TRBD1. This chain's CDR3 is CASSLQGDPNGYTF. The CDR3 DNA reads as TGCGCCAGCAGCTTACAGGGGGACCCGAATGGCTACACCTTC.